The entry below describes one TCR beta chain. Its antigen is unidentified. The table came from immunoSEQ multiplex PCR; TCRdb's copy has only in-frame clones and leaves some out. The top ten hold about 3.5% of the sample, which has a few hundred thousand clones, roughly 90% seen once. Treatment: around 19 received Ad26.COV2.S at low or high dose, single or two shots; about 5 received placebo; per-sample allocation not given. Day 63 following the first vaccine or placebo injection was when the samples were taken. A Boston adult aged 18-55 years was the donor. An Ad26 vector expressing Wuhan-strain SARS-CoV-2 spike constituted the vaccine. The source of the sample is a study of Ad26.COV2.S vaccination and SARS-CoV-2 variants. General study findings and limits: In vaccinated individuals, spike-specific CD8+ and CD4+ T cell responses reportedly displayed substantial breadth. The placebo group had lower spike-specific TCR breadth than the vaccine recipients did.

The germline gives CDR1 SGHVS, CDR2 FNYEAQ. V lost 3 bases to trimming and J lost 0 bases, with 17 bases between them. The CDR3 has 17 residues. The source of this sequence is a person aged 18 to 59 who received the Ad26.COV2.S COVID-19 vaccine or a placebo. Material: peripheral blood, obtained in a trial of Ad26.COV2.S vaccine versus placebo. The rearrangement links TRBV7-6 to TRBJ1-1; no clear D. As DNA, the CDR3 is TGTGCCAGCAGCTTTAAAGGTCGGGGAGGGATGAACACTGAAGCTTTCTTT. Protein sequence: CASSFKGRGGMNTEAFF.